Listed below are T cell receptor beta chains from one sample, sequenced in a study of blood T cell repertoires in COVID-19. The assay was immunoSEQ multiplex PCR, and TCRdb's table has in-frame clones only and misses some. Among under 250,000 clones listed, 65% to 90% were seen once. Sequencing used peripheral blood. These receptors were collected from a middle-aged man with COVID-19, enrolled during active disease. Each CDR3 is given with its conserved first and last residue. D genes are given only for firm matches. Size tells how often a clone was seen (once, few, many) or the class of an expanded clone, and some rows leave it out.

>16|TRBV24-1|NA|TRBJ2-3|TRBD1
TGTGCCACCGGGGACAGGGCGGAACCTAGCACAGATACGCAGTATTTT
CATGDRAEPSTDTQYF
>13|TRBV5-1|once|TRBJ1-2|NA
TGCGCCAGCAGCCCTGGACAGAACTATGGCTACACCTTC
CASSPGQNYGYTF
>17|TRBV19|NA|TRBJ2-2|TRBD1
TGTGCCAGTAGTATGCCACTTAACAGGGGTCGCACCGGGGAGCTGTTTTTT
CASSMPLNRGRTGELFF
>14|TRBV3-1/TRBV3-2|NA|TRBJ2-7|TRBD2
TGTGCCAGCAGCCAAGGACTAGCGGGGGGTGAGCAGTACTTC
CASSQGLAGGEQYF
>14|TRBV25-1|NA|TRBJ2-1|TRBD2
TGTGCCAGCAGTTTCGGGACTAGCAACAATGAGCAGTTCTTC
CASSFGTSNNEQFF
>17|TRBV5-1|NA|TRBJ1-1|TRBD1
TGCGCCAGCAGCTTAGTTTTGACAGGGGATGTGACCACTGAAGCTTTCTTT
CASSLVLTGDVTTEAFF
>13|TRBV29-1|NA|TRBJ2-1|NA
TGCAGCGTTGAAGTGTCCAGATACAATGAGCAGTTCTTC
CSVEVSRYNEQFF
>15|TRBV7-9|NA|TRBJ1-3|NA
TGTGCCAGCAGCGAGGGGAGGGGATCTGGAAACACCATATATTTT
CASSEGRGSGNTIYF
>15|TRBV27|NA|TRBJ1-6|TRBD1
TGTGCCAGCACGGGACAGGGGGTAAATTATTCACCCCTCCACTTT
CASTGQGVNYSPLHF
>16|TRBV21-1|few|TRBJ1-1|NA
TGTGCCAGCAGGGATCACCCTAGAGACGTGAACACTGAAGCTTTCTTT
CASRDHPRDVNTEAFF
>14|TRBV6-5|NA|TRBJ1-6|TRBD1
TGTGCCAGCAGCACGACAGGGATTTTTTCACCCCTCCACTTT
CASSTTGIFSPLHF
>13|TRBV11-1|NA|TRBJ1-2|NA
TGTGCCAGCAGCCCCAGGGTTACGGATGGCTACACCTTC
CASSPRVTDGYTF